These 14 T cell receptor beta chains came from one sample sequenced in a study of graft-versus-host responses after intestinal transplantation. No antigens are known for them. TCRdb's table, derived via immunoSEQ multiplex PCR, lists solely in-frame clones and lacks some. Among 40,000 or so clones listed, over 90% were seen once. Sequencing was performed on unstimulated CD8+ T cells sorted from spleen or lymph node cells, taken before transplant. The receptor set was obtained from a human donor who was the organ donor for an intestinal transplant.

The V and J genes are TRBV29-1 and TRBJ2-7; D is perhaps TRBD1 (6 bases). The CDR3 spans 14 residues. CDR1 is SQVTM, CDR2 ANQGSEA, per germline. CDR3 loop: CSVTGTTFSYEQYF. The CDR3 region has the DNA TGCAGTGTTACCGGGACAACCTTCTCCTACGAGCAGTACTTC.

This clone was seen just once. V gene TRBV28 combines with J gene TRBJ2-2; tentative D call: TRBD1 (5 bases). In germline, CDR1 is MDHEN, CDR2 SYDVKM. The V and J ends lost 7 bases and 6 bases respectively, with 12 bases between them. The CDR3 runs 13 residues. As DNA, the CDR3 is TGTGCCAGCATTAGGGGTTCGTCCGGGGAGCTGTTTTTT. It is translated as CASIRGSSGELFF.

Note on this clone: Other nucleotide sequences from this sample produce the same CDR3. The DNA for the CDR3 is TGTGCCTGGAGTGTGGGCGGGGGGCGGACCCAGTACTTC. It encodes CAWSVGGGRTQYF. The chain is built from TRBV30 and TRBJ2-5; 8 bases agree with TRBD2. The CDR3 spans 13 residues. Germline-derived CDR1 and CDR2 are GTSNPN and SVGIG (reference sequence). V dropped 0 bases and J dropped 7; count of bases not matched to a gene: 4.

V usage is TRBV6-6 and J usage is TRBJ1-2; D ambiguous. In germline, CDR1 is MNHNY, CDR2 SVGAGI (reference sequence). V gave up 7 bases and J gave up 1 base, with 10 bases separating them. CDR3 length: 13 amino acids. The CDR3 DNA is TGTGCCAGCAACGAGGGAGGTAACTATGGCTACACCTTC. Translating it yields CASNEGGNYGYTF.

CDR3 residues: CASSPTGNRSYEQYF. DNA of the CDR3: TGTGCCAGCAGCCCGACAGGGAACCGCTCCTACGAGCAGTACTTC. V is TRBV6-5 and J is TRBJ2-7, with 7 bases lining up with TRBD1. V shed 6 bases, J shed 0 bases, and the junction held 8 bases outside the gene matches. The CDR3 is made up of 15 amino acids. Germline CDR1 and CDR2: MNHEY and SVGAGI.

The genes are TRBV5-1 and TRBJ2-3; TRBD2 matches at 10 bases. The CDR3 has 16 amino acids. The germline V gene has CDR1 SGHRS and CDR2 YFSETQ. The V and J ends lost 4 bases and 2 bases, in that order; junction bases with no gene match: 7. The CDR3 DNA reads as TGCGCCAGCAGCAGCACTAGCGGGACTTACACAGATACGCAGTATTTT. It is translated as CASSSTSGTYTDTQYF. The full variable domain, rest sourced from reference TRBV5-1 and TRBJ2-3, is KAGVTQTPRYLIKTRGQQVTLSCSPISGHRSVSWYQQTPGQGLQFLFEYFSETQRNKGNFPGRFSGRQFSNSRSEMNVSTLELGDSALYLCASSSTSGTYTDTQYFGPGTRLTVL.

The V call is TRBV4-2, the J call TRBJ1-3; D remains unclear. Germline CDR1 is LGHNA and CDR2 is YNFKEQ. This CDR3 has 14 amino acids. V lost 0 bases and J lost 1, with 4 bases in between. The CDR3: CASSQDNSGNTIYF. The DNA of the CDR3 is TGTGCCAGCAGCCAAGATAATTCTGGAAACACCATATATTTT.

The V and J genes are TRBV14 and TRBJ2-3, with D unresolved. This CDR3 comprises 13 residues. V was shortened by 1 base and J by 6 bases, with 8 bases between the two germline ends. Germline V gene sequence: CDR1 SGHDN, CDR2 FVKESK. CDR3 in DNA: TGTGCCAGCAGCCAAGGAGGACCCGATACGCAGTATTTT. It is translated as CASSQGGPDTQYF. Supplemented by reference TRBV14 and TRBJ2-3, the full variable domain reads EAGVTQFPSHSVIEKGQTVTLRCDPISGHDNLYWYRRVMGKEIKFLLHFVKESKQDESGMPNNRFLAERTGGTYSTLKVQPAELEDSGVYFCASSQGGPDTQYFGPGTRLTVL.

The CDR3 is CASTLPARVSYEQYF. CDR3 in DNA: TGTGCCAGCACCCTACCCGCGAGGGTCTCCTACGAGCAGTACTTC. V and J are TRBV6-4 and TRBJ2-7, with D perhaps TRBD2 (5 bases). The CDR3 spans 15 residues. Germline V gives CDR1 MRHNA, CDR2 SNTAGT. V was trimmed by 7 bases and J by 0 bases, leaving 16 bases between them.

This chain connects TRBV2 to TRBJ2-1; the match to TRBD2 covers 11 bases. J lost 10 bases, V lost 8 bases, and 13 bases had no gene match. Germline CDR1 is SNHLY and CDR2 is FYNNEI. The CDR3 runs to 15 residues. This chain's CDR3 is CASVLGTSGAEEQFF. The CDR3 DNA is TGTGCCAGCGTTCTTGGGACTAGCGGAGCGGAGGAGCAGTTCTTC.

The V call is TRBV5-6, the J call TRBJ2-1; tentative D call: TRBD2 (5 bases). CDR3 size: 15 residues. Germline V gene sequence: CDR1 SGHDT, CDR2 YYEEEE. Trimming cost V 1 base and J 3 bases, with 11 bases left between them. The CDR3 sequence: CASSLQEVDYNEQFF. The DNA for the CDR3 is TGTGCCAGCAGCTTGCAGGAGGTCGACTACAATGAGCAGTTCTTC. The full variable domain, rest sourced from reference TRBV5-6 and TRBJ2-1, is DAGVTQSPTHLIKTRGQQVTLRCSPKSGHDTVSWYQQALGQGPQFIFQYYEEEERQRGNFPDRFSGHQFPNYSSELNVNALLLGDSALYLCASSLQEVDYNEQFFGPGTRLTVL.

This clone was seen just once. The rearrangement joins TRBV6-5 to TRBJ2-5; D is perhaps TRBD1 (5 bases). The end of the DNA fits TRBJ2-7 better, so the J call may be wrong. The CDR3 sequence is 16 residues long. The V gene's germline CDR1 is MNHEY and CDR2 SVGAGI. The DNA for the CDR3 is TGTGCCAGCAGTTACGATGGACAAATCGGGTCCTACGAGCAGTACTTC. Protein: CASSYDGQIGSYEQYF.

This rearrangement joins TRBV7-2 to TRBJ1-2; 9 positions match TRBD1. The CDR3 loop spans 17 amino acids. Trimming at V came to 4 bases and at J to 0 bases, leaving 9 bases not matched to a gene. Germline V gene lookup returns CDR1 SGHTA and CDR2 FQGNSA. CDR3 sequence (DNA): TGTGCCAGCAGCTCTCCGGGACAGGGCGCCTCTAACTATGGCTACACCTTC. Translation gives CASSSPGQGASNYGYTF.

The rearrangement uses TRBV6-5 and TRBJ1-2; weak D call: TRBD1 (5 bases). The ends were cut back, 6 bases at V and 5 bases at J, with 19 bases in the middle. The V gene's germline CDR1 is MNHEY and CDR2 SVGAGI. The CDR3 runs 15 residues. The CDR3 sequence is CASRPDPRTQYGYTF. CDR3 DNA: TGTGCCAGCAGACCAGACCCCAGGACACAGTATGGCTACACCTTC.